This T cell receptor (beta chain) comes out of a study of cytomegalovirus exposure and HLA in healthy donors (dated by TCRdb to the late 2010s). Context from the whole study: The 666 repertoires of the first cohort and the roughly 110 validation repertoires were produced on the same platform, according to a later analysis. The study was designed to test whether signatures of past pathogen exposure could be identified by cataloging public T cell receptors. In addition to the first cohort of 666 subjects, a separate validation cohort of 120 different subjects was used. To predict cytomegalovirus infection status, the study combined high-throughput TCR immunosequencing, statistical association of individual TCRs with disease status, and machine learning.

The donors belonged to the validation cohort of about 120 subjects, which was separate from the roughly 680-subject first cohort. The library relied on the immunoSEQ multiplex PCR assay. On the study's bioinformatics: A statistical classification framework was developed to diagnose cytomegalovirus status using the catalog of TCR beta chain sequences. TCRdb provides this immuneACCESS table in a form limited to in-frame rearrangements. Some clones are lacking; in checked studies, under half of them reflect an unresolved V gene, and why the rest are absent is not known. That table gives V, J and clone size, and the DNA gave D and trimming. Within this sample are about 160,000 clones, with under 90% of them counted one time only. The ten largest account for 3.5% to 4.5% of the sample. This clone was recorded once. Its recognized antigen is unknown. No base quality information exists; no much larger clone differs at one position.

From the cysteine up to the phenylalanine, the CDR3 has a length of 12 residues. Only CDR3 DNA is held: 36 bases, read in frame from base 1. Looking up the germline V gene yields CDR1 MNHEY and CDR2 SVGAGI. Deletion took 5 bases off V and 1 base off J, with a span of 5 bases between the germline ends. General study outcomes and caveats: Of the cluster scores, 85% to 95% were above 0 in a later analysis, which found that TCRs clustered in the first cohort also tended to co-occur in the 120 or so validation repertoires. The study gave a list of under 200 TCR beta chains associated with cytomegalovirus. According to the authors, the approach could potentially be generalized to other disease states and immunological phenotypes. Cytomegalovirus status was reported to be diagnosed by the classifier with high specificity and sensitivity in both the original and validation cohorts. All 110 or so repertoires were used to score co-occurrence in the validation cohort in a later analysis, because that analysis had no HLA typing for the cohort. In vitro tests confirmed that a few of the cytomegalovirus-associated TCR beta chains recognize cytomegalovirus antigens. Across donors, most TCR sequences were observed very rarely, whereas some public TCRs were present in many individuals.

The sequence joins TRBV6-5 to TRBJ1-2; the D gene identity is not certain. This clonotype was sampled from a man younger than 35 in good health and CMV-seropositive. The source material was PBMCs. CDR3 reads: CASSRDNYGYTF. The bases read TGTGCCAGCAGTCGGGATAACTATGGCTACACCTTC.